Presented here are 17 T cell receptor beta chains from one specimen sequenced in a study of cytomegalovirus exposure and HLA in healthy donors. Vbeta (60) and Jbeta (13) primers were used in the PCR. Only in-frame clones appear in the TCRdb table, and some are missing; sequencing was by immunoSEQ multiplex PCR. The sample has tens of thousands of clones; approximately 68% are singletons. The sample was PBMCs. All receptors derive from a boy between 10 and 17 years old in good health and CMV-seropositive.

The rearrangement links TRBV7-9 to TRBJ1-3; possible D gene TRBD1, 6 bases. CDR3 length equals 16 residues. In germline, CDR1 is SEHNR, CDR2 FQNEAQ (reference sequence). Trimming shortened V by 5 bases and J by 0 bases, and 14 bases separated the two germline ends. The chain's CDR3 is CASSARQAFSGNTIYF. In DNA, the CDR3 is TGTGCCAGCAGCGCCCGACAGGCGTTCTCTGGAAACACCATATATTTT.

The V gene is TRBV6-1, the J gene TRBJ2-6, with TRBD2 matching over 8 bases. The CDR3 runs 18 residues. The V gene end was trimmed by 3 bases and the J gene end by 0 bases; junction bases not matched to a gene: 7. Germline V gives CDR1 MNHNS, CDR2 SASEGT. The CDR3 protein is CASSEERGPFSGANVLTF. CDR3 bases: TGTGCCAGCAGTGAGGAGCGGGGGCCCTTCTCTGGGGCCAACGTCCTGACTTTC.

The chain couples TRBV29-1 to TRBJ2-1; the D gene is possibly TRBD2 (7 bases). Germline loops: CDR1 SQVTM, CDR2 ANQGSEA. The CDR3 contains 14 residues. Trimming removed 2 bases from V and 9 bases from J, with 17 bases in between. CDR3 nucleotides: TGCAGCGTTGAAAGGGGGGGCGCAGTTGGTGAGCAGTTCTTC. Protein sequence: CSVERGGAVGEQFF.

As regards this clone: Because the CDR3's place on the DNA is in doubt, the DNA is left out and the CDR3 is given as listed by TCRdb. V gene TRBV30 combines with J gene TRBJ2-3; TRBD2 is taken as the D call from the table, unchecked against the DNA. The CDR3 is 11 amino acids in total, end residues counted. Germline V lookup: CDR1 GTSNPN, CDR2 SVGIG (reference sequence). The CDR3 loop is CAWGPGTIEYF.

The chain has TRBV30 and TRBJ2-3; 8 nucleotides agree with TRBD2. Losses at the gene ends were 1 base for V and 1 base for J; bases not matched to a gene: 7. The CDR3 is 16 residues long. CDR1 is GTSNPN, CDR2 SVGIG, per germline (reference sequence). The CDR3 region has the DNA TGTGCCTGGAGTGACGGGAGGGCCCGTGGCACAGATACGCAGTATTTT. The encoded protein is CAWSDGRARGTDTQYF.

The J gene is TRBJ1-6, the V gene TRBV4-1; 10 bases are a match to TRBD1. This CDR3 region has 17 residues. The junction had 8 bases not matched to a gene; V was cut back by 2 bases and J by 7 bases. Looked up from germline, CDR1 is MGHRA and CDR2 is YSYEKL. The CDR3 nucleotides are TGCGCCAGCAGCCAACCGACAGGGGGCGCGGGAAATTCACCCCTCCACTTT. Translated: CASSQPTGGAGNSPLHF.

The chain uses TRBV6-4 and TRBJ2-2; D perhaps matches TRBD1 (6 bases). V lost 6 bases to trimming and J lost 4 bases, with 12 bases between them. CDR1 is MRHNA and CDR2 is SNTAGT in the germline V gene. The CDR3 is made up of 14 amino acids. The CDR3 sequence is CASRWDKGTGELFF. DNA of the CDR3: TGTGCCAGCAGATGGGACAAGGGCACCGGGGAGCTGTTTTTT.

This clone was seen a handful of times. The rearrangement links TRBV15 to TRBJ2-7, with a possible D match to TRBD2 (5 bases). Trimming stripped 0 bases from V and 2 bases from J, with 14 bases between. The CDR3 totals 16 residues. Germline CDR1 and CDR2: LNHNV and YYDKDF (reference sequence). This CDR3 is CATSRDKGGRAYEQYF. The CDR3 region has the DNA TGTGCCACCAGCAGAGATAAAGGAGGCAGAGCCTACGAGCAGTACTTC.

This clone was counted a few times. This sequence joins TRBV29-1 and TRBJ2-5; 9 bases match TRBD1. V gave up 3 bases and J gave up 13 bases; unmatched junction bases: 12. CDR1 and CDR2 (germline): SQVTM, ANQGSEA. The CDR3 covers 13 residues. The CDR3 DNA is TGCAGCGTTGACCGGGACAGGGACCGCCCCCGGTACTTC. Amino acids: CSVDRDRDRPRYF.

In its sample, this clone was seen a few times. The rearrangement uses TRBV2 and TRBJ1-1; weak D call: TRBD1 (6 bases). Germline-derived CDR1 and CDR2 are SNHLY and FYNNEI. This CDR3 is built from 16 residues. Trimming pared 4 bases from V and 1 base from J, leaving 16 bases between. The CDR3: CASSGIRDTENTEAFF. DNA of the CDR3: TGTGCCAGCAGTGGCATCCGGGACACCGAGAACACTGAAGCTTTCTTT.

This clone has just a few counts. This rearrangement joins TRBV29-1 to TRBJ1-3; D remains ambiguous. The CDR3 sequence is 12 residues long. Between the trimmed V and J ends, which lost 3 bases and 0 bases, there was a span of 3 bases. Germline V lookup: CDR1 SQVTM, CDR2 ANQGSEA. CDR3 in amino acids: CSVDSSGNTIYF. The CDR3 DNA reads TGCAGCGTTGACAGCTCTGGAAACACCATATATTTT. Supplemented by reference TRBV29-1 and TRBJ1-3, the full variable domain reads SAVISQKPSRDICQRGTSLTIQCQVDSQVTMMFWYRQQPGQSLTLIATANQGSEATYESGFVIDKFPISRPNLTFSTLTVSNMSPEDSSIYLCSVDSSGNTIYFGEGSWLTVV.

The chain links TRBV13 to TRBJ2-3; 8 positions agree with TRBD1. CDR1 and CDR2 (germline): PRHDT, FYEKMQ (reference sequence). V gave up 6 bases and J gave up 4 bases; unmatched junction bases: 6. The CDR3 loop spans 14 amino acids. The CDR3 bases are TGTGCCAGCAGAGAGACAGGGGACGCAGATACGCAGTATTTT. It yields the protein CASRETGDADTQYF.

Concerning this clone: A junction boundary mismatches the germline segment, possibly from a read error. This chain connects TRBV30 to TRBJ1-3; the D gene is possibly TRBD1 (6 bases). Germline CDR1 GTSNPN, CDR2 SVGIG (reference sequence). There are 15 residues in the CDR3. The CDR3, as DNA: TGTGCCTGGAGCTTAGGACAGACCTCTGGAAACGCCATATATTTT. Protein: CAWSLGQTSGNAIYF.

A remark on this clone: The junction differs from germline at one of its ends, possibly a read error. The chain recombines TRBV2 with TRBJ2-1; D is ambiguous. The CDR3 has 15 residues. Looked up from germline, CDR1 is SNHLY and CDR2 is FYNNEI. The CDR3 is CASREGTSSYNEQFF. DNA for the CDR3: TGTGCCAGCAGGGAAGGAACGAGCTCCTACAATGAGCAGTTCTTC.

The chain couples TRBV2 to TRBJ1-2; the match to TRBD1 covers 7 bases. The CDR3 contains 13 residues. The trim removed 8 bases at V and 3 bases at J, leaving 6 bases unmatched. Germline V CDR1 and CDR2: SNHLY, FYNNEI. The CDR3 here is CASRRDSDYGYTF. As DNA, the CDR3 is TGTGCCAGCCGCCGGGACAGCGACTATGGCTACACCTTC. The variable domain in full, completed from reference TRBV2 and TRBJ1-2, reads EPEVTQTPSHQVTQMGQEVILRCVPISNHLYFYWYRQILGQKVEFLVSFYNNEISEKSEIFDDQFSVERPDGSNFTLKIRSTKLEDSAMYFCASRRDSDYGYTFGSGTRLTVV.

The chain carries TRBV9 and TRBJ2-2; TRBD2 aligns across 11 bases. V was clipped by 3 bases and J by 7 bases; unmatched bases: 5. Germline CDR1 SGDLS, CDR2 YYNGEE. CDR3 length: 15 residues. DNA for the CDR3: TGTGCCAGCAGCGCTAGCGGGGGGCACGGCGGGGAGCTGTTTTTT. Translated: CASSASGGHGGELFF.

This chain links TRBV19 with TRBJ1-1; D uncertain. Germline lookup yields CDR1 LNHDA and CDR2 SQIVND (reference sequence). This CDR3 comprises 14 residues. Trimming stripped 5 bases from V and 3 bases from J, with 13 bases between. The CDR3 coding sequence is TGTGCCAGTAGTTCAGCAGACAAGCACACTGAAGCTTTCTTT. It specifies CASSSADKHTEAFF.